This is a list of T cell receptor beta chains from one sample in a study of HIV-infected children after antiretroviral therapy interruption. TCRdb re-called the 3' RACE reads with MiXCR, one entry per CDR3 protein. The repertoire includes fewer than 5,000 distinct CDR3 sequences, about 4.6% of them detected once, and around 25% sits in the top ten. The material was CD45RO+ CD8+ T cells from PBMCs, pooled from several time points, obtained from a donor given antiretroviral therapy, either interrupted or continuous. The receptors were gathered from a pool of human donors with HIV. Both conserved end residues are part of each CDR3. The D gene is left open where the match is weak. Expanded clones get a size class; other rows say once, few or many, or leave the size out.

CASRIGGGERGQFADTQYF,TGTGCCAGCAGAATTGGGGGGGGGGAGCGGGGGCAGTTCGCAGATACGCAGTATTTT,TRBJ2-3,TRBD2,TRBV28,medium-sized
CASSPRQNNEQFF,TGTGCCAGCAGTCCCCGACAGAACAATGAGCAGTTCTTC,TRBJ2-1,NA,TRBV6-4,many
CASSPVGAFYGYTF,TGTGCCAGCTCACCTGTGGGCGCCTTCTATGGCTACACCTTC,TRBJ1-2,NA,TRBV18,many
CSVEEGAPSGANVLTF,TGCAGCGTTGAGGAAGGGGCACCTTCTGGGGCCAACGTCCTGACTTTC,TRBJ2-6,NA,TRBV29-1,many
CAISESAGTGRIGYTF,TGTGCCATCAGTGAGTCGGCGGGGACAGGGAGGATTGGCTACACCTTC,TRBJ1-2,TRBD1,TRBV10-3,many
CASSHARESAYEKLFF,TGCGCCAGCAGTCACGCAAGGGAGTCGGCGTATGAAAAACTGTTTTTT,TRBJ1-4,NA,TRBV23-1,many
CASSLVGLAPYNEQFF,TGTGCCAGCAGCTTGGTTGGTCTAGCTCCATACAATGAGCAGTTCTTC,TRBJ2-1,NA,TRBV7-8,medium-sized
CASRRLVGGAATNEKLFF,TGTGCCAGTAGGAGGCTAGTCGGGGGCGCGGCAACTAATGAAAAACTGTTTTTT,TRBJ1-4,NA,TRBV19,large
CASSDSLSSYEQYF,TGTGCCAGCTCCGACTCCCTGAGCTCCTACGAGCAGTACTTC,TRBJ2-7,NA,TRBV12-3/TRBV12-4,many
CASSLNRGGTEAFF,TGTGCCAGCAGCTTGAACAGGGGGGGCACTGAAGCTTTCTTT,TRBJ1-1,TRBD1,TRBV5-6,many
CASSLYTDTQYF,TGTGCCAGCAGTTTATACACAGATACGCAGTATTTT,TRBJ2-3,NA,TRBV12-3/TRBV12-4,many
CASSEEGTDYGYTF,TGTGCCAGCAGTGAAGAGGGTACGGACTATGGCTACACCTTC,TRBJ1-2,NA,TRBV2,NA
CAISDSRTWEQYF,TGTGCCATCAGTGATTCTCGAACTTGGGAGCAGTACTTC,TRBJ2-7,NA,TRBV10-3,medium-sized
CSVEVAGANTEAFF,TGCAGCGTTGAAGTAGCAGGGGCGAACACTGAAGCTTTCTTT,TRBJ1-1,NA,TRBV29-1,many
CAWRGLADTGELFF,TGTGCCTGGAGAGGACTAGCGGACACCGGGGAGCTGTTTTTT,TRBJ2-2,TRBD2,TRBV30,medium-sized
CSARKGGDTEAFF,TGCAGTGCTAGAAAAGGGGGCGACACTGAAGCTTTCTTT,TRBJ1-1,TRBD1,TRBV20-1,many
CASSQDGGGTEAFF,TGTGCCAGCAGCCAGGACGGGGGCGGCACTGAAGCTTTCTTT,TRBJ1-1,NA,TRBV12-3/TRBV12-4,many
CASSQESGGGANVLTF,TGTGCCAGCAGCCAAGAGTCAGGTGGTGGGGCCAACGTCCTGACTTTC,TRBJ2-6,NA,TRBV3-1,many
CASSEGGFSNQPQHF,TGTGCCAGCAGCGAGGGGGGTTTCAGCAATCAGCCCCAGCATTTT,TRBJ1-5,NA,TRBV9,many
CASSYSSPINRDEESDTQYF,TGTGCCAGCAGTTACTCGAGTCCCATCAACAGGGATGAAGAATCAGATACGCAGTATTTT,TRBJ2-3,NA,TRBV6-6,many